This T cell receptor (beta chain) was identified in a study of blood T cells in healthy people across ages. A J-beta primer mix and a sample-barcoded 5' primer were used in a second PCR of about 7 to 12 cycles. Each CDR3 protein is one row after TCRdb ran MiXCR on the 5' RACE reads. The sample includes about 780,000 distinct CDR3 sequences, more than 35% of them seen just once. The TCR sequence derives from a man aged 80 or over in good health. Input material: blood.

CDR3 region: CASSLERGAGSTDTQYF. Written as DNA, the CDR3 is TGTGCCAGCAGTTTAGAGAGAGGCGCGGGAAGCACAGATACGCAGTATTTT. V and J are TRBV12-3 or TRBV12-4 and TRBJ2-3, with TRBD2 as a possible D gene (6 bases). Trimming removed 1 base from V and 0 bases from J, with 14 bases in between. This CDR3 contains 17 residues.